The entry that follows covers one T cell receptor (beta chain) sequence. The sample is drawn from a study of blood T cell repertoires in COVID-19. Study background: The United States, Italy and Spain supplied acute and convalescent COVID-19 samples. In each case, the material was cDNA or gDNA derived from T cells, B-cell-depleted T cells, or PBMCs.

Trimming cost V 4 bases and J 7 bases; bases outside gene matches: 8. There are 16 residues in the CDR3. CDR1 is SGDLS and CDR2 is YYNGEE in the germline V gene. As originally analysed: Reference gene primer amplification gave estimated nucleated cell counts. Method: immunoSEQ multiplex PCR; TCRdb's copy keeps in-frame clones and lacks some. V, J and clone size are taken as reported in that table, and D and trimming were inferred from the DNA itself. The sample yields roughly 100,000 clones, roughly nine tenths seen once. The origin of this receptor is a human donor in a cohort sampled during active COVID-19. The sequencing sample was made of peripheral blood. This chain joins TRBV9 and TRBJ2-1, with 13 bases identical to TRBD2. The CDR3 nucleotides read TGTGCCAGCAGCCATAAGACTAGCGGGGGGAAAAATGAGCAGTTCTTC. As protein: CASSHKTSGGKNEQFF.